This T cell receptor beta chain derives from a study of STAT3 mutations in large granular lymphocyte leukemia. Overall study findings and caveats: In 6 of 18 patients, new TCR clonotypes emerged after therapy. In T-cell large granular lymphocyte leukemia, about half of patients showed multiple immunodominant subclonotypes. Sampling intervals varied between patients and samples. Samples missed the first appearance of the clone. In several patients, dominant TCR clone burden exceeded STAT3 mutant burden, suggesting STAT3 mutation arose secondarily.

Data came from immunoSEQ multiplex PCR; TCRdb stores just in-frame clones and leaves some out. Found here are about 42,000 clones, 80% to 90% of them singletons; the top ten hold 0.4% to 0.55%. The CDR3 length is 15 residues. V shed 11 bases and J 4 bases; nucleotides not matched to a gene: 16. The germline gives CDR1 ENHRY, CDR2 SYGVKD. This clone has only one observation. Its antigen is currently unknown. The specimen sequenced was PBMCs. This rearrangement joins TRBV10-3 to TRBJ1-1; 7 nucleotides align to TRBD1. The receptor comes from a human donor with T large granular lymphocyte leukemia. Some clones in this sample may be carry-over from other donors' samples. The CDR3 here is CASTRGGDKPTEAFF. The DNA for the CDR3 is TGTGCCTCGACCCGAGGGGGCGACAAACCCACTGAAGCTTTCTTT.